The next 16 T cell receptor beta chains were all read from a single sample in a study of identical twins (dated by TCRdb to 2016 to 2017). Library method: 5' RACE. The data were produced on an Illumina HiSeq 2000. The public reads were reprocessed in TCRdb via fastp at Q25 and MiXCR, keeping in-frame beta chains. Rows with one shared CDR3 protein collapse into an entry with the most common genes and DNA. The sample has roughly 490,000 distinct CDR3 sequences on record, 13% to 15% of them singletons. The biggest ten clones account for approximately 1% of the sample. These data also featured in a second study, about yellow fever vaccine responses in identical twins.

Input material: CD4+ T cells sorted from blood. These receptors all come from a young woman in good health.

The CDR3 DNA reads as TGTGCCAGCAGTTCGGACAGGGGGCTGCCTGGGGCCAACGTCCTGACTTTC. Translated: CASSSDRGLPGANVLTF. The rearrangement joins TRBV6-5 to TRBJ2-6; 11 nucleotides agree with TRBD1. CDR1 is MNHEY, CDR2 SVGAGI, per germline. The ends lost 4 bases at V and 2 bases at J; junction bases unmatched: 4. This CDR3 contains 17 residues.

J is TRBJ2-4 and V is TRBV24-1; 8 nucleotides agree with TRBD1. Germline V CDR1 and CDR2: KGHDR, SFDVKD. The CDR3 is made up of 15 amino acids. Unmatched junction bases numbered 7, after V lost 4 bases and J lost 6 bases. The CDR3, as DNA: TGTGCCACCAGTGACCGCGGACAGGGCGGAAACATTCAGTACTTC. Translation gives CATSDRGQGGNIQYF.

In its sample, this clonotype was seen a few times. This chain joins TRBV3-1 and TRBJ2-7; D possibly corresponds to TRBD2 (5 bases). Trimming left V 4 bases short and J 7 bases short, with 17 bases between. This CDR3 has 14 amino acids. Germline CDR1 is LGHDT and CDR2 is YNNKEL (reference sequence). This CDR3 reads CASSPTWATGEQYF. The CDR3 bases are TGTGCCAGCAGCCCAACTTGGGCGACGGGGGAGCAGTACTTC.

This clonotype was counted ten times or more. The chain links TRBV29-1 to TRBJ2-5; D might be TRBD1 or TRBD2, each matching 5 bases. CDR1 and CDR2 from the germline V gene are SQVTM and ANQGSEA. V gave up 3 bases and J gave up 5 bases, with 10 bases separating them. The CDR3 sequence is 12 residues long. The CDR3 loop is CSVDEGPETQYF. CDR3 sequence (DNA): TGCAGCGTTGATGAGGGGCCGGAGACCCAGTACTTC.

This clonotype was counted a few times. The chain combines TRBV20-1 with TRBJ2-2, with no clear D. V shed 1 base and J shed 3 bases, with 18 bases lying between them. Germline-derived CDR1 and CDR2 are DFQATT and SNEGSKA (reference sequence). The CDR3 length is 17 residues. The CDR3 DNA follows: TGCAGTGCTAGAGTGCACGCAGCTAGGAGCGACACCGGGGAGCTGTTTTTT. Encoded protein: CSARVHAARSDTGELFF.

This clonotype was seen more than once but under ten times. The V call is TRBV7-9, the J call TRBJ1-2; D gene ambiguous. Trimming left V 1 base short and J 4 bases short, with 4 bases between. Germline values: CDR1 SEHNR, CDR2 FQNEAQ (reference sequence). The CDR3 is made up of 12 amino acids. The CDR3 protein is CASSLGAYGYTF. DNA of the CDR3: TGTGCCAGCAGCTTAGGGGCCTATGGCTACACCTTC.

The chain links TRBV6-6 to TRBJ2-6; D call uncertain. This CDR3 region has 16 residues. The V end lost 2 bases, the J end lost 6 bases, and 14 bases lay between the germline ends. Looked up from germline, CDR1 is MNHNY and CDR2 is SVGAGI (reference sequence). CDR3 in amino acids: CASSYGVPLLANVLTF. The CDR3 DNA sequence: TGTGCCAGCAGTTACGGGGTTCCTCTATTGGCCAACGTCCTGACTTTC.

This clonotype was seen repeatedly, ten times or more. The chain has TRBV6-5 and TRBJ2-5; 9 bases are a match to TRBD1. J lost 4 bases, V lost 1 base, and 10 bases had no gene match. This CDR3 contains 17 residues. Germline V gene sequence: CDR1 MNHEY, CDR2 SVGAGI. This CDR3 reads CASSYLDGTGRGETQYF. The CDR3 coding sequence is TGTGCCAGCAGTTACTTAGACGGGACAGGGCGGGGAGAGACCCAGTACTTC.

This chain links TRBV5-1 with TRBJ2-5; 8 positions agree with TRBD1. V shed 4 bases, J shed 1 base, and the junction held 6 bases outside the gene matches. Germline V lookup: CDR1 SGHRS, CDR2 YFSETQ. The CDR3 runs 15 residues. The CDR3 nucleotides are TGCGCCAGCAGCATGGGCGGACAGGGCCAAGAGACCCAGTACTTC. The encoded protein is CASSMGGQGQETQYF.

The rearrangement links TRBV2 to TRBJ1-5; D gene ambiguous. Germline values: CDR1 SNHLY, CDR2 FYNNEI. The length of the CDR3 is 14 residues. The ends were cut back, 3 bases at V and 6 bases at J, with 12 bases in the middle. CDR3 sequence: CASSDILGGQPQHF. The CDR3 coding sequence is TGTGCCAGCAGTGACATTTTAGGCGGTCAGCCCCAGCATTTT.

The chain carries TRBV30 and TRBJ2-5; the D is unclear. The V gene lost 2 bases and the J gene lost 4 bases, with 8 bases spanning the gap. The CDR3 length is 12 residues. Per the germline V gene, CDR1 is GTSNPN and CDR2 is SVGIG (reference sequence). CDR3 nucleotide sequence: TGTGCCTGGAGTCAGCAACGAGAGACCCAGTACTTC. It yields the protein CAWSQQRETQYF. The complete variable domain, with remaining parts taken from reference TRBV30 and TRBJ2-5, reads SQTIHQWPATLVQPVGSPLSLECTVEGTSNPNLYWYRQAAGRGLQLLFYSVGIGQISSEVPQNLSASRPQDRQFILSSKKLLLSDSGFYLCAWSQQRETQYFGPGTRLLVL.

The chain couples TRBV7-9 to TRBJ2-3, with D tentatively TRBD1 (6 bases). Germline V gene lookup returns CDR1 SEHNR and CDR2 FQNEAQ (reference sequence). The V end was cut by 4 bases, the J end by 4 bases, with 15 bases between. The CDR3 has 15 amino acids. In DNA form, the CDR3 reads TGTGCCAGCAGCTCGCACCGGGACAACCCAGATACGCAGTATTTT. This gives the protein CASSSHRDNPDTQYF.

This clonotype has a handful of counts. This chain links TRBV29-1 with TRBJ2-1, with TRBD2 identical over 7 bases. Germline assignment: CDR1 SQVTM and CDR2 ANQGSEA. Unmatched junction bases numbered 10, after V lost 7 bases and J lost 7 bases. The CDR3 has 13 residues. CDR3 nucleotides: TGCAGCGCCCAAAGGGAGGGTTGGAATGAGCAGTTCTTC. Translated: CSAQREGWNEQFF.

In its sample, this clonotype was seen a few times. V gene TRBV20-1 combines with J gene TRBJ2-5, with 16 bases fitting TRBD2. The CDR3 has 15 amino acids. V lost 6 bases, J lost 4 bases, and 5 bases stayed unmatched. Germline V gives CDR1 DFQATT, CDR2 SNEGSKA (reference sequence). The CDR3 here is CSAPGTSGRGETQYF. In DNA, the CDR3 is TGCAGTGCCCCCGGGACTAGCGGGAGGGGAGAGACCCAGTACTTC.

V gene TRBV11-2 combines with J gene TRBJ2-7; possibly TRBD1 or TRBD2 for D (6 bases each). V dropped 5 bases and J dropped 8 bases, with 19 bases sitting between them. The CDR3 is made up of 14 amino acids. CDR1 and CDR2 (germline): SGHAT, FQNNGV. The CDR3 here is CASSPGTWGAQQYF. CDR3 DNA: TGTGCCAGCAGCCCGGGGACATGGGGGGCACAGCAGTACTTC. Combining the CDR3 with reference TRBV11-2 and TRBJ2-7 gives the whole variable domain EAGVAQSPRYKIIEKRQSVAFWCNPISGHATLYWYQQILGQGPKLLIQFQNNGVVDDSQLPKDRFSAERLKGVDSTLKIQPAKLEDSAVYLCASSPGTWGAQQYFGPGTRLTVT.

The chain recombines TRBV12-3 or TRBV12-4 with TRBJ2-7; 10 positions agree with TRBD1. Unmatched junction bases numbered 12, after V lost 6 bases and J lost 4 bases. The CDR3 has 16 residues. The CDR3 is CASRLSRDRGGYEQYF. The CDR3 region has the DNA TGTGCCAGCAGACTGTCCCGGGACAGGGGAGGGTACGAGCAGTACTTC.